This T cell receptor (beta chain) is drawn from a study of beta chain features in type 1 diabetes. Germline-derived CDR1 and CDR2 are SGHDN and FVKESK. V shed 1 base, J shed 3 bases, and the junction held 8 bases outside the gene matches. The CDR3 contains 16 residues. What was sequenced were expressed TCRB transcripts, since all of the isolated RNA had been reverse transcribed. Profiling relied on immunoSEQ multiplex PCR, and the TCRdb table lists in-frame clones only, not all of them. The data hold 250,000 or so clones, with 55% to 70% observed a single time. The chain links TRBV14 to TRBJ2-5, with TRBD1 identical over 7 bases. Material for sequencing was naive CD4+ T cells from blood. The TCR originated in a man under 40 in good health. CDR3 in DNA: TGTGCCAGCAGCCAAGTGTGGGACAGCTGGGAAGAGACCCAGTACTTC. Residues: CASSQVWDSWEETQYF.